This is a list of T cell receptor beta chains from one sample in a study of blood T cell repertoires in COVID-19. Clones were read by immunoSEQ multiplex PCR, and TCRdb kept only the in-frame ones, dropping some. The sample lists about 57,000 clones, about 90% occurring once. The sequenced material came from peripheral blood. The receptors stem from a human donor in a cohort sampled during active COVID-19. Both conserved end residues are part of each CDR3. Each record gives: clone size, V gene, D gene, J gene, CDR3 DNA, CDR3 protein. D genes are given only for firm matches. Clone size is not always given. Where it is, it says once, few, many or a class for expanded clones.

-	TRBV28	TRBD2	TRBJ2-7	TGTGCCACCGCGAGGTGGGGCGGGAGAAACGACGAGCAGTACTTC	CATARWGGRNDEQYF
-	TRBV11-2	-	TRBJ1-3	TGTGCCAGCACCCCGTCGGGCTCTGGAAACACCATATATTTT	CASTPSGSGNTIYF
-	TRBV7-2	TRBD2	TRBJ2-2	TGTGCCAGCAGCTCCGGGACTAGCGGGGGGATTACCGGGGAGCTGTTTTTT	CASSSGTSGGITGELFF
-	TRBV20-1	TRBD1	TRBJ2-7	TGCAGTGTAGACAGGGGCTACGAGCAGTACTTC	CSVDRGYEQYF
-	TRBV5-6	TRBD2	TRBJ2-1	TGTGCCAGCAGCTTGTTTAAGGCTAGCGGGGCGTATGAGCAGTTCTTC	CASSLFKASGAYEQFF
-	TRBV6-2/TRBV6-3	-	TRBJ1-5	TGTGCCAGCAGTTACTGGAGTAATCAGCCCCAGCATTTT	CASSYWSNQPQHF
-	TRBV11-2	-	TRBJ1-2	TGTGCCAGCAGCTTAGAGCCCCCCACAGGGCCTACTAACTATGGCTACACCTTC	CASSLEPPTGPTNYGYTF
once	TRBV28	-	TRBJ1-5	TGTGCCAGCGTCGACCTCGACTATAGCAATCAGCCCCAGCATTTT	CASVDLDYSNQPQHF
-	TRBV21-1	-	TRBJ2-7	TGTGCCAGCAGCAAAGCGCAGAGACAGGAAGCCTTTCGCCGTACCTACGAGCAGTACTTC	CASSKAQRQEAFRRTYEQYF
-	TRBV28	TRBD2	TRBJ2-5	TGTGCCAGCAGTCCCCTCGGGGAGGGTTTCTTGAAGACCCAGTACTTC	CASSPLGEGFLKTQYF
-	TRBV9	-	TRBJ2-3	TGTGCCAGCGGGCCCGCCACAGATACGCAGTATTTT	CASGPATDTQYF
once	TRBV24-1	-	TRBJ2-2	TGTGCCACCAGTGAGACGGCGGGACTCAACACCGGGGAGCTGTTTTTT	CATSETAGLNTGELFF
-	TRBV11-2	TRBD2	TRBJ2-2	TGTGCCAGCAGGCGGACTAGCGGGGACCCGGGTCTGTTTTTT	CASRRTSGDPGLFF
-	TRBV11-2	TRBD2	TRBJ2-5	TGTGCCAGCAGCTACCCTAGCGGAGAGACCCAGTACTTC	CASSYPSGETQYF
-	TRBV28	TRBD2	TRBJ2-7	TGTGCCAGCAGTATAAGGACTAGCGGTAAACCCTACGAGCAGTACTTC	CASSIRTSGKPYEQYF
-	TRBV7-9	-	TRBJ2-7	TGTGCCAGCAGCCCCATGTCAGGCTACGAGCAGTACTTC	CASSPMSGYEQYF
once	TRBV7-2	-	TRBJ1-2	TGTGCCAGCAGCCCGACATATTCCTATGGCTACACCTTC	CASSPTYSYGYTF
-	TRBV27	TRBD1	TRBJ1-4	TGTGCCAGCAGTCCGATCATACCGACAGGGGGCAGGGAGGAAAAACTGTTTTTT	CASSPIIPTGGREEKLFF
-	TRBV7-9	-	TRBJ1-1	TGTGCCAGCAGCCCCGCCTTTGCAGGGGCGAACACTGAAGCTTTCTTT	CASSPAFAGANTEAFF
once	TRBV15	TRBD2	TRBJ2-5	TGTGCCACCAGCAGAGCCAGCGGGAGACGTCAAGAGACCCAGTACTTC	CATSRASGRRQETQYF
once	TRBV28	TRBD1	TRBJ2-7	TGTGCCAGCAGACCTACAGGGGGCCCTAAAGAGCAGTACTTC	CASRPTGGPKEQYF
-	TRBV7-8	-	TRBJ2-3	TGTGCCAGCAGCTTAAGGGTCAGCGGGCAGGCCAGCACAGATACGCAGTATTTT	CASSLRVSGQASTDTQYF
-	TRBV27	-	TRBJ2-3	TGTGCCAGCCGTGGGGGAGGGGGGCAAGATACGCAGTATTTT	CASRGGGGQDTQYF
-	TRBV5-1	-	TRBJ2-5	TGCGCCAGCAGCTTGGGACAGCCCCCAGAGACCCAGTACTTC	CASSLGQPPETQYF
-	TRBV6-2/TRBV6-3	-	TRBJ2-2	TGTGCCAGCAGCCATGCAGCCGGGGAGCTGTTTTTT	CASSHAAGELFF
-	TRBV6-2/TRBV6-3	TRBD1	TRBJ1-4	TGTGCCAGCAGTAACTACGGACAGGCCAATGAAAAACTGTTTTTT	CASSNYGQANEKLFF
-	TRBV4-2	TRBD1	TRBJ2-1	TGTGCCAGCAGCTACCGGACAGGGGGCAGGGATGAGCAGTTCTTC	CASSYRTGGRDEQFF
-	TRBV19	-	TRBJ1-2	TGTGCCAGTACCCCGGACGGGATTCGTTATGGCTACACCTTC	CASTPDGIRYGYTF
-	TRBV27	TRBD1	TRBJ2-5	TGTGCCAGCAGTAGACAGGGTGTTGAGACCCAGTACTTC	CASSRQGVETQYF
-	TRBV7-3	-	TRBJ1-1	TGTGCCAGCAGCCCTCTCATTCAACAGAACACTGAAGCTTTCTTT	CASSPLIQQNTEAFF
-	TRBV3-1/TRBV3-2	TRBD2	TRBJ2-5	TGTGCCAGCAGTCGTAAACCGGGAGGTGGTTTGGCGGCCCAGTACTTC	CASSRKPGGGLAAQYF
-	TRBV5-5	TRBD1	TRBJ2-5	TGTGCCAGCAGCTTGGCCCTTGGGACAGGGCAACAAGAGACCCAGTACTTC	CASSLALGTGQQETQYF
-	TRBV18	TRBD2	TRBJ2-1	TGTGCCAGCTCACCGCAGTTAGCGGGGGGAAGTTACAATGAGCAGTTCTTC	CASSPQLAGGSYNEQFF
-	TRBV7-2	-	TRBJ1-4	TGTGCCAGCAGCTTTACAGGGCCTCGTTCTGAAAAACTGTTTTTT	CASSFTGPRSEKLFF
-	TRBV18	TRBD1	TRBJ2-1	TGTGCCAGCTCCTCCGGGACAGGGGTGTACAATGAGCAGTTCTTC	CASSSGTGVYNEQFF
-	TRBV5-5	-	TRBJ1-4	TGTGCCAGCAGCTTGACTTGGGCCACCGAATCTAATGAAAAACTGTTTTTT	CASSLTWATESNEKLFF
-	TRBV28	TRBD1	TRBJ2-3	TGTGCCAGCAGATCGACAGGGGCCACGCAGTATTTT	CASRSTGATQYF
-	TRBV28	TRBD1	TRBJ2-3	TGTGCCAGCAGTGCCCCGGGACAGGGGGCGGGGGATACGCAGTATTTT	CASSAPGQGAGDTQYF
-	TRBV7-8	-	TRBJ1-5	TGTGCCAGCAGCTTCTTGGAGTATAGCAATCAGCCCCAGCATTTT	CASSFLEYSNQPQHF
-	TRBV7-9	TRBD2	TRBJ2-7	TGTGCCAGCAGCTCGACTAGCGGGAGGGCCTACGAGCAGTACTTC	CASSSTSGRAYEQYF
few	TRBV7-2	TRBD1	TRBJ1-5	TGTGCCAGCAGCTCTCAGGGGGAAGTGCATCAGCCCCAGCATTTT	CASSSQGEVHQPQHF
-	TRBV6-6	TRBD1	TRBJ2-7	TGTGCCAGCAGTTACGGACAGGGTCCATCCTACGAGCAGTACTTC	CASSYGQGPSYEQYF
-	TRBV19	-	TRBJ2-1	TGTGCCAGTAGTATTGGGGCCGCCTACAATGAGCAGTTCTTC	CASSIGAAYNEQFF
-	TRBV7-9	TRBD1	TRBJ2-5	TGTGCCAGCAGCTCCCGCGGGACAGGGACCCTCGGGTCCCAGTACTTC	CASSSRGTGTLGSQYF
-	TRBV2	TRBD2	TRBJ2-7	TGTGCCAGCAGGAAACTAGCGGGAGGGGCCTACGAGCAGTACTTC	CASRKLAGGAYEQYF
-	TRBV19	-	TRBJ2-3	TGTGCCAGTAGTATAGTTGGAGCGGGCACAGATACGCAGTATTTT	CASSIVGAGTDTQYF
once	TRBV18	-	TRBJ2-3	TGTGCCAGCTCACCTTACACAGATACGCAGTATTTT	CASSPYTDTQYF
few	TRBV7-8	TRBD2	TRBJ2-3	TGTGCCAGCAGCCTCAGGACTAGCGGGGGGGCCCCGAGCACAGATACGCAGTATTTT	CASSLRTSGGAPSTDTQYF